Each of the 5 T cell receptor beta chains below was sequenced from the same sample in a study of T-cell reconstitution after alpha-beta-depleted transplantation in children. For TCRbeta, the library was prepared with unique molecular identifiers. TCRdb reprocessed the PCR reads via MiXCR and lists one record per CDR3 protein. The sample has approximately 200,000 distinct CDR3 sequences, roughly 6.3% seen once; the top ten hold roughly 4.5%. The sample in question was PBMCs, obtained before TCRalphabeta/CD19-depleted stem cell transplant. The receptors were gathered from a girl younger than two with combined immunodeficiency, due to receive a stem cell transplant.

This clonotype was recorded at least ten times. The chain employs TRBV28 and TRBJ2-1; 13 bases are a match to TRBD2. The germline V gene encodes CDR1 MDHEN and CDR2 SYDVKM. The ends lost 6 bases at V and 6 bases at J; junction bases unmatched: 5. This CDR3 has 15 residues. CDR3 in DNA: TGTGCCAGCAGCCCGGGACTAGCGGGACGCAATGAGCAGTTCTTC. Protein product: CASSPGLAGRNEQFF.

This clonotype was seen at least ten times. The chain uses TRBV3-1 and TRBJ2-1, with 9 bases that match TRBD2. Germline V gives CDR1 LGHDT, CDR2 YNNKEL (reference sequence). The CDR3 is 17 amino acids. V trimming: 0 bases; J trimming: 5 bases; junction bases outside the gene matches: 8. The CDR3 here is CASSQDLSVAGDNEQFF. CDR3 DNA: TGTGCCAGCAGCCAAGATCTTAGCGTAGCGGGAGACAATGAGCAGTTCTTC.

This clonotype appeared many times. V and J are TRBV7-9 and TRBJ2-7; D ambiguous. The germline gives CDR1 SEHNR, CDR2 FQNEAQ (reference sequence). The CDR3 is made up of 14 amino acids. V lost 6 bases and J lost 1, with 13 bases in between. The CDR3 bases are TGTGCCAGCAGACCCGTAACCGCGTCCTACGAGCAGTACTTC. It is translated as CASRPVTASYEQYF.

This chain joins TRBV9 and TRBJ1-5; the match to TRBD1 covers 8 bases. The V gene's germline CDR1 is SGDLS and CDR2 YYNGEE. This CDR3 spans 15 amino acids. The junction had 7 bases not matched to a gene; V was cut back by 3 bases and J by 5 bases. The CDR3 sequence: CASSATGEVYQPQHF. The CDR3 region has the DNA TGTGCCAGCAGCGCGACAGGGGAGGTTTATCAGCCCCAGCATTTT.

The chain couples TRBV20-1 to TRBJ2-6; unclear D gene. With 6 bases removed from V and 0 bases from J, the gap between germline ends came to 9 bases. The germline V gene encodes CDR1 DFQATT and CDR2 SNEGSKA (reference sequence). The CDR3 is 14 amino acids. The CDR3 sequence is CSAPQLSGANVLTF. For the CDR3, the DNA is TGCAGTGCCCCGCAGCTCTCTGGGGCCAACGTCCTGACTTTC.